The 24 T cell receptor beta chains given below trace back to one sample, sequenced in a study of T cell clusters in autoimmune cytopenias. TRB amplification used approximately 0.25 ug of peripheral blood genomic DNA. TRB rearrangements were amplified by touch-down multiplex PCR with mixed TRB-A/B primers. TCRdb processed the multiplex PCR reads again and assigns one entry to each CDR3 protein, with no DNA. Its table records 8,000 to 10,000 distinct CDR3 sequences. Sequencing input: peripheral blood. The origin of the receptors is a human donor with an autoimmune cytopenia or autoimmune hepatitis (not recorded which).

The V call is TRBV6-1, the J call TRBJ2-7; TCRdb outputs TRBD1, but without DNA this stays unchecked. CDR1 is MNHNS, CDR2 SASEGT, per germline. The CDR3 extends over 16 amino acids. The CDR3 here is CASSLGRRGFSYEQYF.

This clonotype is identified as medium-sized from frequency. The chain joins TRBV15 to TRBJ2-5. Germline CDR1 is LNHNV and CDR2 is YYDKDF (reference sequence). This CDR3 has 14 residues. CDR3 region: CATSRAHHQETQYF.

The V call is TRBV5-4, the J call TRBJ2-7; TCRdb gives TRBD1 as the D gene, but with no DNA this cannot be confirmed. CDR1 is SGHNT and CDR2 is YYREEE in the germline V gene (reference sequence). The CDR3 sequence is 15 residues long. The CDR3: CASSFAGTGGYEQYF.

Considering frequency, this clonotype is medium-sized. V and J are TRBV5-4 and TRBJ2-5. CDR1 is SGHNT, CDR2 YYREEE, per germline (reference sequence). There are 13 residues in the CDR3. The CDR3 region is CASSSNSQETQYF.

This sequence joins TRBV6-5 and TRBJ2-3. Germline CDR1 MNHEY, CDR2 SVGAGI. The CDR3 spans 14 residues. The chain's CDR3 is CASSESHSTDTQYF.

This clonotype shows up as medium-sized by frequency. The chain is built from TRBV19 and TRBJ2-1. Per the germline V gene, CDR1 is LNHDA and CDR2 is SQIVND (reference sequence). The CDR3 length is 14 residues. Here the CDR3 reads CASSIQIRTNEQFF.

Frequency places this clonotype as medium-sized. The chain combines TRBV19 with TRBJ1-1. CDR3 length: 11 residues. Germline loops: CDR1 LNHDA, CDR2 SQIVND (reference sequence). CDR3 region: CASSMETEAFF.

V usage is TRBV7-9 and J usage is TRBJ1-5; the D gene TCRdb calls, TRBD1, cannot be checked with no DNA. There are 14 residues in the CDR3. Looked up from germline, CDR1 is SEHNR and CDR2 is FQNEAQ (reference sequence). CDR3 loop: CASRLGTVNQPQHF.

Measured by frequency, this clonotype is medium-sized (0.01 to 0.1%). V is TRBV6-1 and J is TRBJ1-6. The germline CDR1 and CDR2 sequences are MNHNS and SASEGT. CDR3 size: 13 residues. The chain's CDR3 is CASSEREGLGLHF.

This clonotype counts as medium-sized by frequency. This chain links TRBV6-5 with TRBJ2-1; TCRdb proposes TRBD1, but this gene call is untestable without DNA. Germline V gene sequence: CDR1 MNHEY, CDR2 SVGAGI. The CDR3 runs 17 residues. The CDR3 spells CASSTTTGTGKDNEQFF.

The CDR3 protein is CASSPIGPANSGEQYF. This chain uses TRBV18 with TRBJ2-7; as DNA is missing, the TRBD1 call by TCRdb cannot be tested. The germline V gene has CDR1 KGHSH and CDR2 LQKENI. This CDR3 spans 16 amino acids.

The chain carries TRBV19 and TRBJ1-1; without DNA, the TCRdb call of TRBD1 cannot be checked. The CDR3 contains 17 residues. In germline, CDR1 is LNHDA, CDR2 SQIVND (reference sequence). The CDR3 is CASGGFGTGAVNTEAFF.

This clonotype is deemed medium-sized (0.01 to 0.1%) by its frequency. V gene TRBV27 combines with J gene TRBJ1-6; TCRdb calls TRBD1, which cannot be checked without DNA. Germline V lookup: CDR1 MNHEY, CDR2 SMNVEV (reference sequence). The CDR3 runs to 17 residues. The CDR3 sequence is CASSWTGKRVHNSPLHF.

The chain is built from TRBV24-1 and TRBJ1-5. Germline V gene sequence: CDR1 KGHDR, CDR2 SFDVKD. This CDR3 is built from 15 residues. The CDR3 is CATSDSRAGNQPQHF.

In terms of frequency, this clonotype is medium-sized (0.01 to 0.1%). The chain recombines TRBV29-1 with TRBJ2-5. Germline V gene lookup returns CDR1 SQVTM and CDR2 ANQGSEA. The CDR3 covers 13 residues. CDR3 in amino acids: CSVYGNGQETQYF.

This clonotype shows up as large (0.1 to 1%) by frequency. This CDR3 reads CASSPQTGTTDTQYF. The chain joins TRBV19 to TRBJ2-3; checking the TCRdb D call of TRBD1 is not possible without DNA. CDR3 size: 15 residues. CDR1 LNHDA and CDR2 SQIVND come from the germline V gene (reference sequence).

The genes are TRBV19 and TRBJ2-2; the D call of TRBD2 rests on TCRdb alone, since no DNA is present to check it. The CDR3 totals 15 residues. Germline CDR1 LNHDA, CDR2 SQIVND (reference sequence). Here the CDR3 reads CASSGRQSNTGELFF.

This chain links TRBV6-5 with TRBJ2-7; checking the TCRdb D call of TRBD1 is not possible without DNA. Looked up from germline, CDR1 is MNHEY and CDR2 is SVGAGI. This CDR3 has 15 residues. CDR3 sequence: CASYDQGSPSYEQYF.

By frequency, this clonotype is medium-sized. This chain uses TRBV27 with TRBJ2-7; the D call of TRBD1 rests on TCRdb alone, since no DNA is present to check it. The CDR3 totals 15 residues. Germline loops: CDR1 MNHEY, CDR2 SMNVEV (reference sequence). The CDR3 loop is CASSRRTGGTYEQYF.

Measured by frequency, this clonotype is medium-sized (0.01 to 0.1%). V and J are TRBV6-5 and TRBJ2-6. The CDR3 spans 14 residues. Germline V gives CDR1 MNHEY, CDR2 SVGAGI. This CDR3 is CASSRVSGANVLTF.

This chain links TRBV6-2 or TRBV6-3 with TRBJ2-2. CDR1 is MNHEY, CDR2 SVGEGT, per germline. The CDR3 has 15 amino acids. CDR3: CASSYSTVDTGELFF.

This chain connects TRBV20-1 to TRBJ2-1; absent DNA, TCRdb's TRBD2 call cannot be checked. CDR1 is DFQATT, CDR2 SNEGSKA, per germline (reference sequence). The CDR3 covers 16 residues. CDR3 in amino acids: CSAREEGRTSYNEQFF.

The V and J genes are TRBV25-1 and TRBJ2-7; checking the TCRdb D call of TRBD1 is not possible without DNA. CDR3 size: 14 residues. CDR1 MGHDK and CDR2 SYGVNS come from the germline V gene. CDR3 in amino acids: CASSRQGSAYEQYF.

Its frequency marks this clonotype as medium-sized (0.01 to 0.1%). The chain employs TRBV18 and TRBJ2-3; TCRdb's assignment of TRBD1 cannot be checked, as there is no DNA. CDR1 and CDR2 (germline): KGHSH, LQKENI. CDR3 length: 13 residues. The CDR3 sequence is CASSLGTADTQYF.